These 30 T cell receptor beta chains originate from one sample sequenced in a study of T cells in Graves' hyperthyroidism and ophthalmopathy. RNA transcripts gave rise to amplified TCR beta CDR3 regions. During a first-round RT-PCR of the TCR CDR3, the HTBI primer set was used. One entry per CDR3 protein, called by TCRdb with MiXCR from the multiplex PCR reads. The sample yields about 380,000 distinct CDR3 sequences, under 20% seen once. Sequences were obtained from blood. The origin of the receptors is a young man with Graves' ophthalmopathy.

The CDR3 coding sequence is TGTGCCAGCTCACCGTCGAAACAGGGAATTAGCGGAGGCTACACCTTC. Protein sequence: CASSPSKQGISGGYTF. This chain joins TRBV18 and TRBJ1-2, with D maybe TRBD1 (6 bases). V was clipped by 3 bases and J by 8 bases, with 22 bases between them. The CDR3 is 16 residues long. Germline-derived CDR1 and CDR2 are KGHSH and LQKENI.

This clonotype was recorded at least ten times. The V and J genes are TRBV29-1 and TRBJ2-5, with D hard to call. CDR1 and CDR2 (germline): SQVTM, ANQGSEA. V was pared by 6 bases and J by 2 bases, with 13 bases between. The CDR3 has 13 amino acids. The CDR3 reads CSVRPLIQETQYF. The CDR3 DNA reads TGCAGCGTAAGACCCCTCATTCAAGAGACCCAGTACTTC.

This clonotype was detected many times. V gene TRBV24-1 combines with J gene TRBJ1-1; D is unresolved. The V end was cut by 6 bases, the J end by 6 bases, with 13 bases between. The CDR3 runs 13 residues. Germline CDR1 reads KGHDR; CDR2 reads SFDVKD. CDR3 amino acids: CATSSGVPAEAFF. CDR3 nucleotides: TGTGCCACCAGTAGCGGGGTCCCCGCTGAAGCTTTCTTT.

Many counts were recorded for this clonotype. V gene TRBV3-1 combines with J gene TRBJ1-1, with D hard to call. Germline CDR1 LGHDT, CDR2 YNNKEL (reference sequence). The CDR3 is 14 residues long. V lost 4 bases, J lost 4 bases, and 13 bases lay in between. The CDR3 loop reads CASSPRSGGTEAFF. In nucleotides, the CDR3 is TGTGCCAGCAGCCCCCGGTCTGGCGGCACTGAAGCTTTCTTT.

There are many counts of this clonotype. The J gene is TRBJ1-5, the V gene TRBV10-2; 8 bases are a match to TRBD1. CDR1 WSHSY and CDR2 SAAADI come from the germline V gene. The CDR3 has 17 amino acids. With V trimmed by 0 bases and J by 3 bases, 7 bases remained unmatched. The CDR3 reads CASSESRQGRNNQPQHF. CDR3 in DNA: TGCGCCAGCAGTGAGTCTAGACAGGGGCGGAACAATCAGCCCCAGCATTTT.

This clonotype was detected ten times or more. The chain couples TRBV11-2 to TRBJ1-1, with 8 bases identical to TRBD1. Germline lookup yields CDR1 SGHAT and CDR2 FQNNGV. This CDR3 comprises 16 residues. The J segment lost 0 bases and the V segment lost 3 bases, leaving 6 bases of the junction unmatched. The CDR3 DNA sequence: TGTGCCAGCAGCTTCCCGCGGACAGGGTTGAACACTGAAGCTTTCTTT. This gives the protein CASSFPRTGLNTEAFF.

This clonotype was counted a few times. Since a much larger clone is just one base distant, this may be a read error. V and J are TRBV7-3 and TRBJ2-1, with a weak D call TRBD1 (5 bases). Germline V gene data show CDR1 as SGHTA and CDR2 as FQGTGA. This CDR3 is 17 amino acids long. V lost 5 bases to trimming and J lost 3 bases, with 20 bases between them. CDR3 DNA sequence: TGTGCCAGCAGCCCCGAACGGGCAGGGATGGGCTACAATGAGCAGTTCTTC. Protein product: CASSPERAGMGYNEQFF. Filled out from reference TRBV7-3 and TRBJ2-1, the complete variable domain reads GAGVSQTPSNKVTEKGKYVELRCDPISGHTALYWYRQSLGQGPEFLIYFQGTGAADDSGLPNDRFFAVRPEGSVSTLKIQRTERGDSAVYLCASSPERAGMGYNEQFFGPGTRLTVL.

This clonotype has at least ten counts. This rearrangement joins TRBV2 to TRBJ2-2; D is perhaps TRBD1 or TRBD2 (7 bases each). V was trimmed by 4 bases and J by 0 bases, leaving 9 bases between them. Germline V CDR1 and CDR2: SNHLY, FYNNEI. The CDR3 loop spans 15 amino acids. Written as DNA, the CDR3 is TGTGCCAGCAGTGCAGGGGGGGCGAACACCGGGGAGCTGTTTTTT. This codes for CASSAGGANTGELFF.

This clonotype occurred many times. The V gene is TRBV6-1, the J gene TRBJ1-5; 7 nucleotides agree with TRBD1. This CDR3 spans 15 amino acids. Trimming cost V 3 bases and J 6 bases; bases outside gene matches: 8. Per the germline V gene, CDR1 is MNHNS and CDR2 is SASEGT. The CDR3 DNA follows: TGTGCCAGCAGTGAGTCGACAGGGTGGGGTCAGCCCCAGCATTTT. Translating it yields CASSESTGWGQPQHF.

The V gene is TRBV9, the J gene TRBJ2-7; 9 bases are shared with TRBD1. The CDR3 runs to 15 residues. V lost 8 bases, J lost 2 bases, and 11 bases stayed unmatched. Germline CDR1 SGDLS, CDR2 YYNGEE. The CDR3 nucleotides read TGTGCCAGTGCGCCGGGACAGGGATTCGCCTACGAGCAGTACTTC. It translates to CASAPGQGFAYEQYF.

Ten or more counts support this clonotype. In DNA form, the CDR3 reads TGTGCCACCGGCCAGACAGGCTCCGATCAGCCCCAGCATTTT. Translating it yields CATGQTGSDQPQHF. V and J are TRBV2 and TRBJ1-5; the D gene is possibly TRBD1 (6 bases). This CDR3 is built from 14 residues. CDR1 SNHLY and CDR2 FYNNEI come from the germline V gene. Trimming left V 10 bases short and J 5 bases short, with 18 bases between. The variable domain in full, with the rest retrieved from reference TRBV2 and TRBJ1-5, is EPEVTQTPSHQVTQMGQEVILRCVPISNHLYFYWYRQILGQKVEFLVSFYNNEISEKSEIFDDQFSVERPDGSNFTLKIRSTKLEDSAMYFCATGQTGSDQPQHFGDGTRLSIL.

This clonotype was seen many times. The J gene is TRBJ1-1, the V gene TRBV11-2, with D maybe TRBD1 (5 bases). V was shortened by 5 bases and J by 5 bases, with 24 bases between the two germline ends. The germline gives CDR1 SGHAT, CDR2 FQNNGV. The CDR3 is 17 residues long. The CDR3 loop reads CASSLSLWGPLATEAFF. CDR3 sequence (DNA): TGTGCCAGCAGCCTATCCCTTTGGGGACCGCTCGCAACTGAAGCTTTCTTT.

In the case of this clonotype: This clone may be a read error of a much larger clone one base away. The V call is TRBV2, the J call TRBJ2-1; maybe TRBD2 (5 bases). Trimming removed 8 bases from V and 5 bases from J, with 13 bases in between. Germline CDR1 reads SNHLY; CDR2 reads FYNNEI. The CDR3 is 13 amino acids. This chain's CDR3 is CASCPDLHNEQFF. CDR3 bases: TGTGCCAGCTGCCCGGACTTACACAATGAGCAGTTCTTC.

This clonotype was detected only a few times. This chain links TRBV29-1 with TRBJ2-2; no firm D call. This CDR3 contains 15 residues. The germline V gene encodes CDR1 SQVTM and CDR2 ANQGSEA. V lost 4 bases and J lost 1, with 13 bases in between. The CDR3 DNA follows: TGCAGCGTTGTCTTCACCCCGTGGAACACCGGGGAGCTGTTTTTT. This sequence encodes CSVVFTPWNTGELFF.

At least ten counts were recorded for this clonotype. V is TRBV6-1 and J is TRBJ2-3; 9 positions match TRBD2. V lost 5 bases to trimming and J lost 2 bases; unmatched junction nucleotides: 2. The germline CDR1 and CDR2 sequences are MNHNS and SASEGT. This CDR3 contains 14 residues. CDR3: CASSRLADTDTQYF. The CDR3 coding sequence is TGTGCCAGCAGTAGACTAGCGGACACAGATACGCAGTATTTT.

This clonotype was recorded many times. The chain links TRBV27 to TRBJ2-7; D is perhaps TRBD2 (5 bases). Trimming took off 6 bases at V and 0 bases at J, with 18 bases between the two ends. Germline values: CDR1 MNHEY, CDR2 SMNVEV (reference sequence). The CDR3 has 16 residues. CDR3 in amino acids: CASRDERSGSSYEQYF. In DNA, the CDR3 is TGTGCCAGCAGGGACGAGAGATCGGGAAGCTCCTACGAGCAGTACTTC.

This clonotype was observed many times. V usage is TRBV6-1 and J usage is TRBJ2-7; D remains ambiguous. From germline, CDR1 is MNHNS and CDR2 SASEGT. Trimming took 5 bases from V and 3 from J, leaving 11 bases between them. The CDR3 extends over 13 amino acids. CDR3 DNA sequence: TGTGCCAGCAGTTCCGACCCGTACTACGAGCAGTACTTC. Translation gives CASSSDPYYEQYF.

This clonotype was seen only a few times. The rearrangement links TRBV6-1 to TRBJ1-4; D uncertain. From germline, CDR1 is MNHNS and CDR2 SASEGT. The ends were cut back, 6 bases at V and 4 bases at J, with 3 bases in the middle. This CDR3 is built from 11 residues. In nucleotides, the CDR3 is TGTGCCAGCAGAGTTAATGAAAAACTGTTTTTT. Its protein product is CASRVNEKLFF.

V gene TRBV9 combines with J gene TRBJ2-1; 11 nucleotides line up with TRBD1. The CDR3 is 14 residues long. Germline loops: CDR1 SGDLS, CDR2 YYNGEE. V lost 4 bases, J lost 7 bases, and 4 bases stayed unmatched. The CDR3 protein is CASSFGQGANEQFF. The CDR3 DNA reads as TGTGCCAGCAGCTTCGGACAGGGGGCAAATGAGCAGTTCTTC.

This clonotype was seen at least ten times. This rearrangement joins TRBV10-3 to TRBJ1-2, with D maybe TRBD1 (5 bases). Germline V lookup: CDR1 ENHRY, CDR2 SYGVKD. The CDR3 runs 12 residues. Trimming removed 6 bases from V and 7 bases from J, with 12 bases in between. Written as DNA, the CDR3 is TGTGCCATCAGCCAGGGAAATGGTGGCTACACCTTC. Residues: CAISQGNGGYTF.

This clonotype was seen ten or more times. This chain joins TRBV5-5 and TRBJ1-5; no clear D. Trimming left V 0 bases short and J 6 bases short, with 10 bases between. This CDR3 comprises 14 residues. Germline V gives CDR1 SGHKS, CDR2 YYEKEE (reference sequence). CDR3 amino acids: CASSLGLRGQPQHF. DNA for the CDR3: TGTGCCAGCAGCTTGGGGTTGAGAGGTCAGCCCCAGCATTTT.

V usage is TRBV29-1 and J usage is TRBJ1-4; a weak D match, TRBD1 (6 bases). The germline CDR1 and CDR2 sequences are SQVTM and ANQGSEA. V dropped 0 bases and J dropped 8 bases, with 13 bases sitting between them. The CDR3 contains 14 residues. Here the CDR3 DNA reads TGCAGCGTTGAAGATGGGGGGGCGAAGGAAAAACTGTTTTTT. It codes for CSVEDGGAKEKLFF.

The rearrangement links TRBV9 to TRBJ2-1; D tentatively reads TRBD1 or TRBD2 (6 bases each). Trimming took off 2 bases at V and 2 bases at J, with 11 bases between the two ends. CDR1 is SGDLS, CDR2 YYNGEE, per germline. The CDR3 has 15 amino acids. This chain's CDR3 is CASSVRGDPYNEQFF. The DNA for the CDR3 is TGTGCCAGCAGCGTTAGGGGGGACCCCTACAATGAGCAGTTCTTC.

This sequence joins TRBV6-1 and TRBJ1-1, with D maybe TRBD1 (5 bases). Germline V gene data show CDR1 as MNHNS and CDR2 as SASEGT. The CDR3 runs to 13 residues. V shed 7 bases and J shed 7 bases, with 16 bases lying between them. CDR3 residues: CASTLGATVEAFF. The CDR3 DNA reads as TGTGCCAGCACCCTCGGGGCGACAGTTGAAGCTTTCTTT.

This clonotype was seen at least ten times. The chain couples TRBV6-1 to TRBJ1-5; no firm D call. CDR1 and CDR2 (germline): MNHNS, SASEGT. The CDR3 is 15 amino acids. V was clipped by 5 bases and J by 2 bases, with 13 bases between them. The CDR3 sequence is CASSPSRGGNQPQHF. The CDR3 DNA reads TGTGCCAGCAGTCCATCCCGTGGGGGCAATCAGCCCCAGCATTTT.

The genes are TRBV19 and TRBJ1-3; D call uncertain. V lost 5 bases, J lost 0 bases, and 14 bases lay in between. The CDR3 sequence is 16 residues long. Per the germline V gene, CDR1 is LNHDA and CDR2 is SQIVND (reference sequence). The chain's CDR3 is CASSVEAVNSGNTIYF. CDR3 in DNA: TGTGCCAGTAGTGTCGAAGCAGTCAACTCTGGAAACACCATATATTTT.

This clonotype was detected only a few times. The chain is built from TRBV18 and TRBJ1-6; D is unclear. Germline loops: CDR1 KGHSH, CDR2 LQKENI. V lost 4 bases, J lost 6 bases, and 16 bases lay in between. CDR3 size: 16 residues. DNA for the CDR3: TGTGCCAGCTCACTAAACCCTACAGCGGTTAATTCACCCCTCCACTTT. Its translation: CASSLNPTAVNSPLHF.

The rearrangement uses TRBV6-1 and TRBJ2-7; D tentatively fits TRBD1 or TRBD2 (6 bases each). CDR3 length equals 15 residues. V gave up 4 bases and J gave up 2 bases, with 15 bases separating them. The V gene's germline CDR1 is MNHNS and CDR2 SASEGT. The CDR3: CASSAGAGPTYEQYF. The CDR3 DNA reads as TGTGCCAGCAGTGCGGGGGCGGGACCCACCTACGAGCAGTACTTC.

The CDR3 nucleotides are TGTGCCAGCAGCTTAGCGGTGGGGGGCGGCGAGACCCAGTACTTC. Its translation is CASSLAVGGGETQYF. V is TRBV7-2 and J is TRBJ2-5, with D perhaps matching TRBD1 or TRBD2 (6 bases each). Per germline, CDR1 SGHTA and CDR2 FQGNSA. Trimming pared 0 bases from V and 5 bases from J, leaving 13 bases between. The CDR3 length is 15 residues.

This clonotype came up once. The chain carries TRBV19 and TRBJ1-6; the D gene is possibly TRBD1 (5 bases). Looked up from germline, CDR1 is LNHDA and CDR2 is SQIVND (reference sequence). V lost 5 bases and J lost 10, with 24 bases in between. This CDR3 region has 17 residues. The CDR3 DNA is TGTGCCAGTAGTCTTCGCCCTCGGGACTGGGGAGGGTCACCCCTCCACTTT. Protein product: CASSLRPRDWGGSPLHF.